The present entry profiles one TCR beta chain with its context. The data were taken from a study of cytomegalovirus exposure and HLA in healthy donors. The PCR employed 60 Vbeta primers together with 13 Jbeta primers. Here immunoSEQ multiplex PCR was the method, and the copy in TCRdb shows in-frame clones only, minus some. The sample lists 200,000 or so clones, around 86% occurring once. Trimming removed 1 base at V and 8 bases at J, with 8 bases between. Germline V gives CDR1 SGHTA, CDR2 FQGNSA. The CDR3 spans 12 residues. The rearrangement uses TRBV7-2 and TRBJ1-2; D remains unclear. The sequence was obtained from a woman aged 18-29 years in good health and CMV-seronegative. The sequenced sample was PBMCs. CDR3 sequence: CASSLEVGGYTF. CDR3 bases: TGTGCCAGCAGCTTAGAAGTTGGCGGCTACACCTTC.